These 13 T cell receptor beta chains originate from one sample sequenced in a study of T cells in Graves' hyperthyroidism and ophthalmopathy. Amplification yielded TCR beta CDR3 regions, with RNA transcripts as the source. With the HTBI primer set, the TCR CDR3 went through a first round of RT-PCR. TCRdb recomputed calls from the multiplex PCR reads with MiXCR, one row per CDR3 protein. The sample gives around 690,000 distinct CDR3 sequences, less than 25% of which show up once; 34% is in the top ten. The sequenced material came from blood. Receptors were obtained from a young man with Graves' ophthalmopathy.

This clonotype was found a few times. The V and J genes are TRBV7-9 and TRBJ2-6; possibly TRBD2 for D (5 bases). Germline loops: CDR1 SEHNR, CDR2 FQNEAQ (reference sequence). CDR3 length: 15 residues. V was trimmed by 7 bases and J by 4 bases, leaving 14 bases between them. The CDR3 reads CASTPGELGANVLTF. The CDR3 bases are TGTGCCAGCACTCCCGGGGAGTTGGGGGCCAACGTCCTGACTTTC.

This clonotype came up once. The V call is TRBV29-1, the J call TRBJ2-1, with D possibly being TRBD2 (5 bases). This CDR3 is built from 11 residues. Germline loops: CDR1 SQVTM, CDR2 ANQGSEA. Trimming stripped 1 base from V and 14 bases from J, with 12 bases between. CDR3 DNA sequence: TGCAGCGTTGAAGGCCGGGCGGGTGAGTTCTTC. Translating gives CSVEGRAGEFF.

Notes on this clonotype: A single base separates this from a much larger clone, so it may be a read error. The chain uses TRBV5-1 and TRBJ2-7; 9 bases map to TRBD2. V shed 2 bases, J shed 7 bases, and the junction held 10 bases outside the gene matches. Looked up from germline, CDR1 is SGHRS and CDR2 is YFSETQ. The CDR3 contains 15 residues. CDR3 DNA sequence: TGCGCCAGCAGCTTATCCCCTAGCGGGGCCAATGAGCAGTACTTC. It yields the protein CASSLSPSGANEQYF. Combining the CDR3 with reference TRBV5-1 and TRBJ2-7 gives the whole variable domain KAGVTQTPRYLIKTRGQQVTLSCSPISGHRSVSWYQQTPGQGLQFLFEYFSETQRNKGNFPGRFSGRQFSNSRSEMNVSTLELGDSALYLCASSLSPSGANEQYFGPGTRLTVT.

This clonotype has more than one count but fewer than ten. The chain has TRBV2 and TRBJ1-2; 9 bases align to TRBD1. Germline trimming cut 6 bases from V and 10 bases from J; bases unmatched to any gene: 12. The CDR3 runs to 14 residues. Germline V gene lookup returns CDR1 SNHLY and CDR2 FYNNEI. The CDR3 DNA reads as TGTGCCAGCAGATACACCCCCGGGACAGGGTCCTACACCTTC. Translated, it gives CASRYTPGTGSYTF.

This clonotype has just a few counts. V is TRBV13 and J is TRBJ1-3; D uncertain. The germline V gene encodes CDR1 PRHDT and CDR2 FYEKMQ (reference sequence). The CDR3 sequence is 14 residues long. The germline V and J ends were trimmed by 5 bases and 1 base, with 9 bases remaining between them. The CDR3 nucleotides read TGTGCCAGCAGCCCCCGTAGATCTGGAAACACCATATATTTT. Its translation: CASSPRRSGNTIYF.

This chain links TRBV10-3 with TRBJ1-3; D is possibly TRBD1 (6 bases). The V and J ends lost 3 bases and 2 bases respectively, with 11 bases between them. Per germline, CDR1 ENHRY and CDR2 SYGVKD. The CDR3 covers 15 residues. Written as DNA, the CDR3 is TGTGCCATCAGTGAAGGACAGCTTGCTGGAAACACCATATATTTT. Protein sequence: CAISEGQLAGNTIYF.

V gene TRBV4-3 combines with J gene TRBJ1-2, with D possibly TRBD1 on 6 matching bases. CDR1 LGHNA and CDR2 YSLEER come from the germline V gene. The CDR3 consists of 15 residues. The germline V and J ends were trimmed by 0 bases and 4 bases, with 12 bases remaining between them. CDR3: CASSQDIQGPYGYTF. In DNA form, the CDR3 reads TGCGCCAGCAGCCAAGATATCCAGGGGCCCTATGGCTACACCTTC.

The chain combines TRBV6-1 with TRBJ1-5; D may be TRBD1 (6 bases). Germline assignment: CDR1 MNHNS and CDR2 SASEGT. V gave up 5 bases and J gave up 6 bases, with 20 bases separating them. The CDR3 extends over 16 amino acids. CDR3: CASSPGGAQGSQPQHF. The CDR3 nucleotides read TGTGCCAGCAGTCCCGGGGGTGCCCAGGGGAGTCAGCCCCAGCATTTT.

The CDR3 loop is CSARTGTSGKQETQYF. The CDR3 coding sequence is TGCAGTGCTCGTACCGGGACTAGCGGGAAGCAAGAGACCCAGTACTTC. The gene calls are TRBV20-1 and TRBJ2-5, with TRBD2 matching over 13 bases. Trimming took 5 bases from V and 2 from J; bases not matched to a gene: 8. From germline, CDR1 is DFQATT and CDR2 SNEGSKA (reference sequence). This CDR3 comprises 16 residues.

The chain combines TRBV5-1 with TRBJ2-6; D gene uncertain. Looked up from germline, CDR1 is SGHRS and CDR2 is YFSETQ. The CDR3 sequence is 14 residues long. V was clipped by 6 bases and J by 0 bases, with 7 bases between them. CDR3 sequence reads: CASIDTSGANVLTF. CDR3 nucleotide sequence: TGCGCCAGCATTGATACCTCTGGGGCCAACGTCCTGACTTTC.

This clonotype was seen a handful of times. The V and J genes are TRBV3-1 and TRBJ2-5; 8 bases are a match to TRBD2. The CDR3 runs to 15 residues. V dropped 1 base and J dropped 3; count of bases not matched to a gene: 4. CDR1 is LGHDT, CDR2 YNNKEL, per germline (reference sequence). CDR3 in DNA: TGTGCCAGCAGCCAAGTGGGACTAGAAAAAGAGACCCAGTACTTC. It yields the protein CASSQVGLEKETQYF.

This clonotype was detected only a few times. The V call is TRBV3-1, the J call TRBJ2-2; D remains ambiguous. Trimming removed 0 bases at V and 11 bases at J, with 13 bases between. Germline CDR1 reads LGHDT; CDR2 reads YNNKEL (reference sequence). CDR3 length: 14 residues. The CDR3 nucleotides read TGTGCCAGCAGCCAAGAAGAAGGTTCCTATGAGCTGTTTTTT. Translated: CASSQEEGSYELFF.

This clonotype was recorded many times. CDR3 amino acids: CASSAPLAGSRNEQFF. The CDR3, as DNA: TGTGCCAGCAGTGCCCCACTAGCGGGAAGTCGCAATGAGCAGTTCTTC. The chain recombines TRBV28 with TRBJ2-1; 10 bases are shared with TRBD2. This CDR3 is 16 amino acids long. V trimming: 5 bases; J trimming: 6 bases; junction bases outside the gene matches: 10. The germline CDR1 and CDR2 sequences are MDHEN and SYDVKM.